There are many counts of the clone carrying this T cell receptor beta chain. Antigen unknown. These data are taken from a study of naive and memory T cell subsets. The study, taken as a whole, reports: The power law exponent of TCR abundance differed between naive and memory cells.

Separate alpha and beta amplification began at the second PCR step. Four subsets defined by CD45RA and CD27 were sorted after CD3, CD4, CD8 and live/dead staining. Germline V gene lookup returns CDR1 SQVTM and CDR2 ANQGSEA. With 7 bases removed from V and 0 bases from J, the gap between germline ends came to 13 bases. The CDR3 extends over 14 amino acids. The beta constant-region primer was an equimolar mix of two oligonucleotides covering TRBC1 and TRBC2. Ligated cDNA was amplified by four rounds of PCR with nested alpha and beta constant-region primers and SP2. TCRdb recomputed calls from the UMI-ligation and nested PCR reads with MiXCR, one row per CDR3 protein. Among over 100,000 distinct CDR3 sequences listed, approximately 37% were seen once.

The TCR originated in a human donor in good health. The chain joins TRBV29-1 to TRBJ2-4; tentative D call: TRBD2 (6 bases). Sequencing was carried out using central memory CD4+ T cells from blood. The CDR3 DNA sequence: TGCAGCGCCGTACGGGGGAGAGCCAAAAACATTCAGTACTTC. This sequence encodes CSAVRGRAKNIQYF.